These T cell receptor beta chains were read from a single sample in a study of radiation and T cells in renal cell carcinoma. Method: immunoSEQ multiplex PCR; TCRdb's copy keeps in-frame clones and lacks some. The sample lists some 76,000 clones, roughly 87% seen once, with about 6% in the top ten. The starting material was blood, obtained from a patient whose treatment included radiotherapy and nephrectomy. These receptors all stem from a man in his fifties or sixties with renal cell carcinoma. Each CDR3 is given with its conserved first and last residue. A D gene is named only where the DNA matches it firmly. The size entry is marked missing in some rows and otherwise reads once, few, many or a size class.

abundance	v_gene	d_gene	j_gene	CDR3nt	CDR3aa
few	TRBV18	.	TRBJ1-1	TGTGCCAGCTCACCACCGGGGTGGGGGACGAACACTGAAGCTTTCTTT	CASSPPGWGTNTEAFF
.	TRBV4-1	.	TRBJ2-7	TGCGCCAGCAGCCAAGTGGAGGGTGTGAGGCAGTACTTC	CASSQVEGVRQYF
.	TRBV30	TRBD2	TRBJ2-7	TGTGCCTGGAGTTGGTCTAGCGGGAACGAGCAGTACTTC	CAWSWSSGNEQYF
.	TRBV27	.	TRBJ2-2	TGTGCCAGCACAAATGACAGGCCCGCAACCGGGGAGCTGTTTTTT	CASTNDRPATGELFF
.	TRBV14	.	TRBJ2-5	TGTGCCAGCAGTCTCCGTACTTGGGGGGAGACCCAGTACTTC	CASSLRTWGETQYF
.	TRBV29-1	TRBD1	TRBJ2-1	TGCAGCGTTGACCTCACCGGGACAGGGTACTACAATGAGCAGTTCTTC	CSVDLTGTGYYNEQFF
.	TRBV6-5	.	TRBJ1-1	TGTGCCAGCAGTTACAATCCATTCACTGAAGCTTTCTTT	CASSYNPFTEAFF
.	TRBV4-2	.	TRBJ2-7	TGTGCCAGCAGCCAAAGCGGGTCCGCCCTAGAGCAGTACTTC	CASSQSGSALEQYF
.	TRBV9	.	TRBJ1-5	TGTGCCTCCGGACCGTTCAATCAGCCCCAGCATTTT	CASGPFNQPQHF
.	TRBV6-4	.	TRBJ2-2	TGTGCCAGCAGTGACAGGGAAAACACCGGGGAGCTGTTTTTT	CASSDRENTGELFF
once	TRBV19	TRBD1	TRBJ1-1	TGTGCCAGTAGCACCACAGGGACAGGAAAGAACACTGAAGCTTTCTTT	CASSTTGTGKNTEAFF
.	TRBV7-2	.	TRBJ1-3	TGTGCCAGCAGCTTAAGATTCGACAGCACGGCCGTGCGGGGAAACACCATATATTTT	CASSLRFDSTAVRGNTIYF
few	TRBV5-1	.	TRBJ2-1	TGCGCCAGCAGCCCCATCGGCAATGAGCAGTTCTTC	CASSPIGNEQFF
once	TRBV11-2	TRBD1	TRBJ2-7	TGTGCCAGCAGCTTAGGGGACAGGGGATACGAGCAGTACTTC	CASSLGDRGYEQYF
.	TRBV28	.	TRBJ1-2	TGTGCCAGCAGTTTAGAACCTCGGGTCCTAGGGGATGGCTACACCTTC	CASSLEPRVLGDGYTF
.	TRBV18	.	TRBJ2-7	TGTGCCAGCTCAGGTTCAGCGGGCACTTCCTACGAGCAGTACTTC	CASSGSAGTSYEQYF
.	TRBV27	.	TRBJ2-1	TGTGCCAGCAGTTTATCCCTACCACGGGATGAGCAGTTCTTC	CASSLSLPRDEQFF
.	TRBV7-9	.	TRBJ2-2	TGTGCCAGCAGCCAGAGGGTGGGCACCGGGGAGCTGTTTTTT	CASSQRVGTGELFF
.	TRBV18	.	TRBJ2-4	TGTGCCAGCTCACCACTGACCGGGGCAGAGAACATTCAGTACTTC	CASSPLTGAENIQYF
.	TRBV5-1	.	TRBJ2-2	TGCGCCAGCAGCTTGGGGTCTAGGCAGCCCGGGGAGCTGTTTTTT	CASSLGSRQPGELFF
.	TRBV19	.	TRBJ1-1	TGTGCCAGTAGTACCCCGGGCCTGAACACTGAAGCTTTCTTT	CASSTPGLNTEAFF
.	TRBV6-6	TRBD2	TRBJ2-1	TGTGCCAGCAGTTACGTGAGCGGGAGGGCTTACAATGAGCAGTTCTTC	CASSYVSGRAYNEQFF
few	TRBV29-1	TRBD2	TRBJ2-5	TGCAGCGTTGGGTCGGGACTAGTAAGACAAGAGACCCAGTACTTC	CSVGSGLVRQETQYF
.	TRBV5-4	TRBD2	TRBJ2-7	TGTGCCAGCAGTCTAGCGGGGATCTACGAGCAGTACTTC	CASSLAGIYEQYF
.	TRBV11-2	.	TRBJ1-1	TGTGCCAGCAGCTTAACCAGTATCAGGCCAGGCTCTGAAGCTTTCTTT	CASSLTSIRPGSEAFF
.	TRBV7-9	TRBD1	TRBJ2-7	TGTGCCAGCAGCTACCCCGGGACAGGGGGTCGCCACTACGAGCAGTACTTC	CASSYPGTGGRHYEQYF
.	TRBV28	TRBD2	TRBJ2-4	TGTGCCAGCAGTTCGACTAGCGGATCTAAAAACATTCAGTACTTC	CASSSTSGSKNIQYF
.	TRBV27	TRBD1	TRBJ2-7	TGTGCCAGCAGTTCCTACAGGGGATACGAGCAGTACTTC	CASSSYRGYEQYF
.	TRBV4-1	.	TRBJ1-5	TGCGCCAGCAGCCAGGCAGGGGAATATCAGCCCCAGCATTTT	CASSQAGEYQPQHF
.	TRBV28	.	TRBJ2-2	TGTGCCACCAGCCGATTTACGGTCGGGGGGGAGCTGTTTTTT	CATSRFTVGGELFF
once	TRBV5-1	.	TRBJ2-3	TGCGCCAGCAGCTCGCAAGATACGCAGTATTTT	CASSSQDTQYF
.	TRBV6-5	TRBD2	TRBJ2-5	TGTGCCAGCAGTTACTCCCGACTAGCGGGTGGGGAGACCCAGTACTTC	CASSYSRLAGGETQYF
.	TRBV28	TRBD1	TRBJ1-2	TGTGCCAGCAGCCGCGGACAGGCTAATAACTATGGCTACACCTTC	CASSRGQANNYGYTF
.	TRBV10-2	TRBD1	TRBJ1-2	TGCGCCAGCAGTGAGTCGTCGACAGGGAGTGATGGCTACACCTTC	CASSESSTGSDGYTF
few	TRBV19	.	TRBJ1-5	TGTGCCAGTAGTATTACGGAACAGGATAGCAATCAGCCCCAGCATTTT	CASSITEQDSNQPQHF
.	TRBV10-2	.	TRBJ1-5	TGCGCCAGCACTCCGGGACATATCAATCAGCCCCAGCATTTT	CASTPGHINQPQHF
.	TRBV7-8	.	TRBJ2-7	TGTGCCAGCAGCTTATCCGGTTACGAGCAGTACTTC	CASSLSGYEQYF
.	TRBV25-1	TRBD1	TRBJ2-2	TGTGCCAGCAGGCCCGACAGGGGGGGGACCGGGGAGCTGTTTTTT	CASRPDRGGTGELFF
.	TRBV4-3	TRBD1	TRBJ1-2	TGCGCCAGCAGCCCCAGGGACAGGGCGAACTATGGCTACACCTTC	CASSPRDRANYGYTF
few	TRBV14	.	TRBJ2-3	TGTGCCAGCAGCCAAGAGTCGGGGACTTGGGGAGATACGCAGTATTTT	CASSQESGTWGDTQYF
once	TRBV4-2	.	TRBJ1-2	TGTGCCAGCAGCCAAGATCGAGGACACTATGGCTACACCTTC	CASSQDRGHYGYTF
.	TRBV7-9	TRBD1	TRBJ1-2	TGTGCCAGCAGGGCCGGGACAGGGGTGGGCTACACCTTC	CASRAGTGVGYTF
.	TRBV6-1	.	TRBJ2-3	TGTGCCAGCAGACGCACAGATACGCAGTATTTT	CASRRTDTQYF
.	TRBV6-1	TRBD2	TRBJ2-7	TGTGCCAGCAGTGTCCTCATAGCGGGAGGGTGGAGCGAGCAGTACTTC	CASSVLIAGGWSEQYF
few	TRBV18	TRBD1	TRBJ1-5	TGTGCCAGCTCACCTCCAGGGGGCGCCGGCAATCAGCCCCAGCATTTT	CASSPPGGAGNQPQHF
.	TRBV5-4	TRBD1	TRBJ2-5	TGTGCCAGCAGCTTGGAGGACAGGGGGCTGGGGACCCAGTACTTC	CASSLEDRGLGTQYF
.	TRBV19	TRBD2	TRBJ2-1	TGTGCCAGTAGTATAGGCGGGACTAAGGTCAATGAGCAGTTCTTC	CASSIGGTKVNEQFF
once	TRBV28	.	TRBJ2-7	TGTGCCAGCAGACTACAGGGAGGGCTCGTATACGAGCAGTACTTC	CASRLQGGLVYEQYF
.	TRBV4-3	TRBD2	TRBJ2-7	TGCGCCAGCAGCCAAGATAGCGGGAGCTACGAGCAGTACTTC	CASSQDSGSYEQYF
.	TRBV10-1	.	TRBJ1-5	TGCGCCAGCAGTAGGGGGGATCAGCCCCAGCATTTT	CASSRGDQPQHF